What follows describes a single TCR beta chain. Antigen: not known. The sample originates from a study of shared clonotypes between healthy human individuals. Findings of the study overall: Larger richness was generally estimated for naive than memory subsets. Unshared clonotypes carried lower generation probabilities than those common to all four donors.

From germline, CDR1 is SGHDT and CDR2 YYEEEE. CDR3 length: 16 amino acids. V was pared by 0 bases and J by 0 bases, with 11 bases between. The protocol was immunoSEQ multiplex PCR, while the TCRdb copy is restricted to in-frame clones and leaves out a portion. The sample consists of 2 million to 2.5 million clones, approximately 95% of them appearing once. The chain combines TRBV5-6 with TRBJ2-3, with no clear D. The sequence came from a man aged 18 to 29 in good health. Sequenced: naive CD4+ T cells sorted from blood. As for subset: CD45RA+ positively selected. This CDR3 reads CASSLAGAASTDTQYF. Here the CDR3 DNA reads TGTGCCAGCAGCTTGGCGGGTGCAGCTAGCACAGATACGCAGTATTTT. The full variable domain, its missing parts supplied by reference TRBV5-6 and TRBJ2-3, is DAGVTQSPTHLIKTRGQQVTLRCSPKSGHDTVSWYQQALGQGPQFIFQYYEEEERQRGNFPDRFSGHQFPNYSSELNVNALLLGDSALYLCASSLAGAASTDTQYFGPGTRLTVL.